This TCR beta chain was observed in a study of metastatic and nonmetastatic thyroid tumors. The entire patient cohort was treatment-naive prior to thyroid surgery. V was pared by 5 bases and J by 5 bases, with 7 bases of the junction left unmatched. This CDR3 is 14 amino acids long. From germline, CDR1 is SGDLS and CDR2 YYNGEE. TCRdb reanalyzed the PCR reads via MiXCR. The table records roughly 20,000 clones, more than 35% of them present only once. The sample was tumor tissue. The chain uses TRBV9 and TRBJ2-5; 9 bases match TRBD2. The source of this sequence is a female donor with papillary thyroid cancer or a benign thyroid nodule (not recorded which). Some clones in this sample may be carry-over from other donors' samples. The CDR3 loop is CASRGASGIETQYF. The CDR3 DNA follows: TGTGCCAGCAGGGGGGCTAGCGGGATTGAGACCCAGTACTTC.